These 4 T cell receptor beta chains came from one sample sequenced in a study of blood T cell repertoires in COVID-19. Some clones are missing from TCRdb's copy, which holds only in-frame ones; the method was immunoSEQ multiplex PCR. The sample includes more than 200,000 clones, 75% to 90% of them seen just once. The sample taken for sequencing was PBMCs or T cells enriched from blood (not recorded which). The receptors originated from a woman in her twenties or thirties who had been exposed to COVID-19.

V and J are TRBV19 and TRBJ1-2; D unresolved. The CDR3 is 15 residues long. Germline V gene lookup returns CDR1 LNHDA and CDR2 SQIVND (reference sequence). V lost 4 bases and J 1 base, leaving 13 bases between the germline ends. CDR3: CASSSSRRVNYGYTF. The CDR3 DNA is TGTGCCAGTAGTAGCAGCCGGAGGGTTAACTATGGCTACACCTTC.

The chain couples TRBV24-1 to TRBJ1-3; D remains unclear. This CDR3 region has 13 residues. Trimming took off 3 bases at V and 4 bases at J, with 6 bases between the two ends. CDR1 and CDR2 from the germline V gene are KGHDR and SFDVKD. CDR3 bases: TGTGCCACCAGTGATGCTATGGGAAACACCATATATTTT. Translating gives CATSDAMGNTIYF.

This clone was picked up one time. The chain has TRBV5-5 and TRBJ2-1; TRBD2 agrees at 13 bases. Per the germline V gene, CDR1 is SGHKS and CDR2 is YYEKEE (reference sequence). The CDR3 has 17 residues. Trimming cost V 4 bases and J 5 bases; bases outside gene matches: 9. This CDR3 is CASSPGLAGLAHNEQFF. CDR3 DNA sequence: TGTGCCAGCAGCCCGGGACTAGCGGGATTAGCCCACAATGAGCAGTTCTTC.

The V gene is TRBV27, the J gene TRBJ1-1; D perhaps matches TRBD1 (6 bases). The CDR3 covers 16 residues. Per the germline V gene, CDR1 is MNHEY and CDR2 is SMNVEV (reference sequence). The V gene lost 2 bases and the J gene lost 3 bases, with 16 bases spanning the gap. This CDR3 is CASSLGPTGLHTEAFF. The CDR3 coding sequence is TGTGCCAGCAGTTTAGGGCCAACAGGGCTCCACACTGAAGCTTTCTTT.